The 24 T cell receptor beta chains in this list originate from one sample, sequenced in a study of CD8 T cells in Susac syndrome. With random hexamers, reverse transcription was performed on roughly 0.45 to 1 ug of RNA. MiXCR, run by TCRdb on the immunoSEQ multiplex PCR reads, gives a single entry per CDR3 protein. The top ten hold approximately 0.12% of the sample, which has roughly 110,000 distinct CDR3 sequences, 85% to 95% seen once. The sequenced sample consisted of CD8+ T cells from PBMCs. The receptors shown here come from a human donor in good health.

The chain recombines TRBV20-1 with TRBJ2-7, with D hard to call. This CDR3 region has 13 residues. V lost 2 bases, J lost 4 bases, and 12 bases lay in between. CDR1 and CDR2 (germline): DFQATT, SNEGSKA (reference sequence). The CDR3: CSARNDIRYEQYF. CDR3 coding DNA: TGCAGTGCTAGAAACGATATAAGATACGAGCAGTACTTC.

This chain uses TRBV19 with TRBJ2-1, with 8 nucleotides matching TRBD2. With 5 bases clipped from V and 6 bases from J, the junction kept 15 bases outside the gene matches. There are 17 residues in the CDR3. The germline V gene encodes CDR1 LNHDA and CDR2 SQIVND (reference sequence). The CDR3 sequence is CASSLPGLASRPNEQFF. For the CDR3, the DNA is TGTGCCAGTAGTCTCCCAGGACTAGCTTCTCGCCCCAATGAGCAGTTCTTC.

A note on this clonotype: Because it lacks the conserved phenylalanine or tryptophan at the end, this CDR3 is likely a read error. The chain carries TRBV3-1 and TRBJ2-3; 10 nucleotides match TRBD2. This CDR3 spans 15 amino acids. Germline V gene data show CDR1 as LGHDT and CDR2 as YNNKEL (reference sequence). With V trimmed by 6 bases and J by 7 bases, 10 bases remained unmatched. DNA of the CDR3: TGTGCCAGCAGTCTCCTAGCGGGAGAAGGAAATACGCAGTATTCT. Translated: CASSLLAGEGNTQYS.

The chain uses TRBV4-3 and TRBJ2-1; 7 bases map to TRBD2. CDR1 and CDR2 from the germline V gene are LGHNA and YSLEER. J was trimmed by 9 bases and V by 0 bases; bases with no gene match: 14. The CDR3 consists of 17 residues. The CDR3 protein is CASSQDPSGGPLSEQFF. The CDR3 nucleotides are TGCGCCAGCAGCCAAGATCCGTCGGGAGGCCCTCTGAGTGAGCAGTTCTTC.

This chain joins TRBV19 and TRBJ1-5; no firm D call. CDR3 size: 14 residues. V lost 4 bases to trimming and J lost 9 bases, with 16 bases between them. From germline, CDR1 is LNHDA and CDR2 SQIVND (reference sequence). Written as DNA, the CDR3 is TGTGCCAGTAGTACCCCCCCGGACCGGGGGCCCCAGCATTTT. This gives the protein CASSTPPDRGPQHF.

The chain is built from TRBV24-1 and TRBJ2-7; D remains unclear. CDR1 is KGHDR, CDR2 SFDVKD, per germline. This CDR3 comprises 13 residues. V gave up 7 bases and J gave up 0 bases, with 9 bases separating them. CDR3 nucleotide sequence: TGTGCCACCAGCGACGGTGCCTCCTACGAGCAGTACTTC. Protein product: CATSDGASYEQYF.

Here the CDR3 DNA reads TGTGCCTGCGTAGCGGGAGGCCGACCTTTGGAGCAGTTCTTC. Amino acid sequence: CACVAGGRPLEQFF. The chain couples TRBV6-2 or TRBV6-3 to TRBJ2-1; 10 bases map to TRBD2. The trim removed 11 bases at V and 10 bases at J, leaving 14 bases unmatched. Germline V gene sequence: CDR1 MNHEY, CDR2 SVGEGT. The CDR3 is 14 residues long.

The sample holds one count of this clonotype. The chain couples TRBV27 to TRBJ2-3; possibly TRBD2 for D (5 bases). Germline loops: CDR1 MNHEY, CDR2 SMNVEV (reference sequence). The CDR3 extends over 13 amino acids. The germline V and J ends were trimmed by 3 bases and 4 bases, with 8 bases remaining between them. The CDR3 nucleotides are TGTGCCAGCAGTTTTGGAGGCGCAGATACGCAGTATTTT. This encodes CASSFGGADTQYF.

The chain has TRBV7-2 and TRBJ2-1; D perhaps matches TRBD2 (6 bases). The CDR3 sequence is 11 residues long. The germline V and J ends were trimmed by 8 bases and 7 bases, with 9 bases remaining between them. Germline V gene lookup returns CDR1 SGHTA and CDR2 FQGNSA. The CDR3 protein is CASGRENEQFF. In DNA form, the CDR3 reads TGTGCCAGCGGGCGGGAAAATGAGCAGTTCTTC.

The rearrangement uses TRBV3-1 and TRBJ1-5; a weak D match, TRBD1 (5 bases). Germline V lookup: CDR1 LGHDT, CDR2 YNNKEL (reference sequence). The CDR3 runs to 14 residues. V lost 1 base and J 2 bases, leaving 6 bases between the germline ends. The CDR3 loop is CASSQGRGNQPQHF. As DNA, the CDR3 is TGTGCCAGCAGCCAAGGCAGGGGCAATCAGCCCCAGCATTTT. The full variable domain, with the rest looked up from reference TRBV3-1 and TRBJ1-5, is DTAVSQTPKYLVTQMGNDKSIKCEQNLGHDTMYWYKQDSKKFLKIMFSYNNKELIINETVPNRFSPKSPDKAHLNLHINSLELGDSAVYFCASSQGRGNQPQHFGDGTRLSIL.

The rearrangement joins TRBV9 to TRBJ1-2; D is undetermined. Trimming removed 1 base at V and 0 bases at J, with 16 bases between. CDR1 and CDR2 (germline): SGDLS, YYNGEE. This CDR3 contains 17 residues. CDR3 sequence reads: CASSVSMGTGSNYGYTF. The CDR3 DNA follows: TGTGCCAGCAGCGTATCTATGGGAACTGGGTCTAACTATGGCTACACCTTC.

This clonotype was observed a single time. V gene TRBV14 combines with J gene TRBJ2-3; 8 bases are a match to TRBD1. After removal of 1 base from V and 1 base from J, the junction contained 7 bases not matched to a gene. The CDR3 covers 17 residues. In germline, CDR1 is SGHDN, CDR2 FVKESK. CDR3 sequence (DNA): TGTGCCAGCAGCCAAGGAGGGACAGGCCTAGGCACAGATACGCAGTATTTT. Translated: CASSQGGTGLGTDTQYF.

In its sample, this clonotype was seen once. The chain uses TRBV25-1 and TRBJ2-7, with TRBD1 identical over 8 bases. The CDR3 runs to 13 residues. Germline CDR1 reads MGHDK; CDR2 reads SYGVNS. Losses at the gene ends were 6 bases for V and 3 bases for J; bases not matched to a gene: 4. The CDR3 DNA follows: TGTGCCAGCAGCGCGGGACAGGTCTACGAGCAGTACTTC. As protein: CASSAGQVYEQYF.

The V call is TRBV5-1, the J call TRBJ2-2; 9 bases agree with TRBD2. In germline, CDR1 is SGHRS, CDR2 YFSETQ. Trimming removed 4 bases from V and 4 bases from J; junction bases left unmatched: 5. This CDR3 region has 15 residues. The CDR3 DNA is TGCGCCAGCAGCACGAGCGGGGGGAGCACCGGGGAGCTGTTTTTT. It is translated as CASSTSGGSTGELFF.

The chain has TRBV7-9 and TRBJ2-7, with TRBD2 matching over 10 bases. The CDR3 runs to 18 residues. Germline V gene sequence: CDR1 SEHNR, CDR2 FQNEAQ (reference sequence). The J segment lost 0 bases and the V segment lost 0 bases, leaving 8 bases of the junction unmatched. CDR3 bases: TGTGCCAGCAGCTTAGCCTCATGGAAGCGGGAGGGCTCCTACGAGCAGTACTTC. Amino acids: CASSLASWKREGSYEQYF.

J is TRBJ2-7 and V is TRBV29-1, with 16 positions matching TRBD2. Germline loops: CDR1 SQVTM, CDR2 ANQGSEA. This CDR3 is 16 amino acids long. V shed 5 bases and J 3 bases; nucleotides not matched to a gene: 7. The CDR3 DNA is TGCAGCGTTTCGGGACTAGCGGGAGGGTTCGTCTACGAGCAGTACTTC. Protein sequence: CSVSGLAGGFVYEQYF.

The genes are TRBV7-2 and TRBJ2-1, with a tentative D call TRBD2 (5 bases). CDR3 size: 17 residues. V lost 5 bases to trimming and J lost 0 bases, with 17 bases between them. Per the germline V gene, CDR1 is SGHTA and CDR2 is FQGNSA. CDR3 loop: CASSPLITSSSYNEQFF. Written as DNA, the CDR3 is TGTGCCAGCAGCCCCCTAATCACTAGTAGCTCCTACAATGAGCAGTTCTTC.

The V call is TRBV6-6, the J call TRBJ1-5; D gene unclear. V was pared by 2 bases and J by 10 bases, with 0 bases between. The CDR3 extends over 9 amino acids. CDR1 is MNHNY and CDR2 is SVGAGI in the germline V gene (reference sequence). The CDR3 bases are TGTGCCAGCAGTTACCCCCAGCATTTT. Amino acid sequence: CASSYPQHF.

This chain joins TRBV12-3 or TRBV12-4 and TRBJ1-2; D perhaps matches TRBD1 (5 bases). V gave up 4 bases and J gave up 8 bases, with 17 bases separating them. The CDR3 is 14 residues long. CDR3 protein: CASSSGSPLGGYTF. DNA of the CDR3: TGTGCCAGCAGTTCAGGGAGCCCCCTCGGGGGCTACACCTTC.

This clonotype has only a few counts. This chain uses TRBV3-1 with TRBJ2-7; D gene ambiguous. This CDR3 region has 15 residues. Trimming stripped 1 base from V and 2 bases from J, with 12 bases between. Germline values: CDR1 LGHDT, CDR2 YNNKEL (reference sequence). CDR3 in amino acids: CASSQAGLKAYEQYF. In nucleotides, the CDR3 is TGTGCCAGCAGCCAAGCTGGGCTTAAGGCCTACGAGCAGTACTTC.

The chain is built from TRBV6-5 and TRBJ2-7; D possibly corresponds to TRBD2 (7 bases). CDR3 size: 14 residues. CDR1 and CDR2 from the germline V gene are MNHEY and SVGAGI. V lost 2 bases, J lost 4 bases, and 12 bases lay in between. CDR3 protein: CASSYRGGSYEQYF. CDR3 DNA: TGTGCCAGCAGTTACAGGGGGGGAAGTTACGAGCAGTACTTC.

The chain uses TRBV5-1 and TRBJ1-1, with 8 positions matching TRBD1. V was pared by 4 bases and J by 4 bases, with 9 bases of the junction left unmatched. Per germline, CDR1 SGHRS and CDR2 YFSETQ. CDR3 size: 15 residues. Written as DNA, the CDR3 is TGCGCCAGCAGCCTCGGACAGGGTGGGAGCACTGAAGCTTTCTTT. This codes for CASSLGQGGSTEAFF.

The chain links TRBV12-3 or TRBV12-4 to TRBJ2-7, with unresolved D. CDR3 length equals 17 residues. The V end was cut by 4 bases, the J end by 0 bases, with 19 bases between. CDR3 nucleotide sequence: TGTGCCAGCAGTTACCGCCGGGCTATCAAGAGCTCCTACGAGCAGTACTTC. Protein sequence: CASSYRRAIKSSYEQYF.

The chain has TRBV15 and TRBJ1-2; no definite D call. V gave up 1 base and J gave up 3 bases, with 12 bases separating them. CDR3 length: 15 amino acids. The germline CDR1 and CDR2 sequences are LNHNV and YYDKDF (reference sequence). The chain's CDR3 is CATSRVGEGYYGYTF. CDR3 nucleotide sequence: TGTGCCACCAGCAGAGTGGGAGAGGGTTACTATGGCTACACCTTC.